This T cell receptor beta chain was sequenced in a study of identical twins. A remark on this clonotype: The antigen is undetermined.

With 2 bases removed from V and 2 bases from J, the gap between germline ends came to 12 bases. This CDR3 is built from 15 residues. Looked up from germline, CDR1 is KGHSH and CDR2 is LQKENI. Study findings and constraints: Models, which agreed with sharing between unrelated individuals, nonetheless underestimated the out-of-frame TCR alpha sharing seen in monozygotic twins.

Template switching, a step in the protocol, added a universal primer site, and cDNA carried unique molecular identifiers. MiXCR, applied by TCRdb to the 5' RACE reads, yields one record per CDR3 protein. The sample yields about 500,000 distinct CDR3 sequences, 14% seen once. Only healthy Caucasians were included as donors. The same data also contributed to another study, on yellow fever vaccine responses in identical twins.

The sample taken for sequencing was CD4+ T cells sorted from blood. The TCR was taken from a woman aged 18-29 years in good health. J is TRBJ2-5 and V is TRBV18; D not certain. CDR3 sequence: CASSPLAEPQETQYF. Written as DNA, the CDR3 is TGTGCCAGCTCACCATTGGCAGAGCCTCAAGAGACCCAGTACTTC.